Shown below are 15 T cell receptor beta chains from a single sample sequenced in a study of blood T cell repertoires in COVID-19. TCRdb keeps only in-frame clones here, not all; method: immunoSEQ multiplex PCR. The table has approximately 280,000 clones, under 90% seen once. Sample: PBMCs or T cells enriched from blood (not recorded which). Receptors were obtained from an older woman who had recovered from COVID-19.

The V call is TRBV24-1, the J call TRBJ2-2, with D perhaps TRBD1 (6 bases). Germline CDR1 is KGHDR and CDR2 is SFDVKD. V gave up 8 bases and J gave up 4 bases, with 16 bases separating them. This CDR3 region has 15 residues. CDR3 protein: CATNDVRGGTGELFF. The DNA for the CDR3 is TGTGCCACCAACGACGTCAGGGGCGGCACCGGGGAGCTGTTTTTT.

This clone was observed a single time. The chain recombines TRBV28 with TRBJ1-6; maybe TRBD1 (6 bases). CDR3 length: 15 amino acids. V was pared by 5 bases and J by 8 bases, with 16 bases between. CDR1 and CDR2 (germline): MDHEN, SYDVKM. The CDR3 here is CASSTPGQSYSPLHF. CDR3 nucleotide sequence: TGTGCCAGCAGTACGCCGGGACAAAGTTATTCACCCCTCCACTTT. The entire variable domain, with the rest obtained from reference TRBV28 and TRBJ1-6, is as follows: DVKVTQSSRYLVKRTGEKVFLECVQDMDHENMFWYRQDPGLGLRLIYFSYDVKMKEKGDIPEGYSVSREKKERFSLILESASTNQTSMYLCASSTPGQSYSPLHFGNGTRLTVT.

The rearrangement links TRBV13 to TRBJ1-1, with D possibly TRBD1 on 6 matching bases. The CDR3 extends over 15 amino acids. V lost 5 bases and J lost 5, with 18 bases in between. Germline loops: CDR1 PRHDT, CDR2 FYEKMQ (reference sequence). The CDR3 DNA sequence: TGTGCCAGCAGCCCGAGGGGGGAGGGAGATACTGAAGCTTTCTTT. This gives the protein CASSPRGEGDTEAFF.

The gene calls are TRBV4-1 and TRBJ1-4; no definite D call. The V end was cut by 5 bases, the J end by 8 bases, with 18 bases between. The CDR3 sequence is 15 residues long. Germline V lookup: CDR1 MGHRA, CDR2 YSYEKL. CDR3 region: CASSNSGVNREKLFF. As DNA, the CDR3 is TGCGCCAGCAGCAATTCCGGGGTTAATCGGGAAAAACTGTTTTTT.

The chain links TRBV28 to TRBJ1-2; 7 positions match TRBD1. Germline V gene data show CDR1 as MDHEN and CDR2 as SYDVKM. The trim removed 5 bases at V and 8 bases at J, leaving 20 bases unmatched. This CDR3 is 17 amino acids long. The chain's CDR3 is CASSLPRIRDSSGGYTF. CDR3 bases: TGTGCCAGCAGTCTCCCCCGAATTCGGGACAGTTCGGGCGGCTACACCTTC.

The CDR3 sequence: CASSSDKSSGNTIYF. The CDR3 DNA sequence: TGCGCCAGCAGCTCGGACAAGAGCTCTGGAAACACCATATATTTT. The rearrangement links TRBV5-1 to TRBJ1-3; D might be TRBD1 (5 bases). The length of the CDR3 is 15 residues. Trimming took 3 bases from V and 0 from J, leaving 10 bases between them. Germline CDR1 reads SGHRS; CDR2 reads YFSETQ.

The chain uses TRBV5-1 and TRBJ2-3; TRBD2 is a possible D gene (6 bases). The CDR3 runs to 14 residues. Germline lookup yields CDR1 SGHRS and CDR2 YFSETQ. The V gene lost 0 bases and the J gene lost 4 bases, with 9 bases spanning the gap. Here the CDR3 DNA reads TGCGCCAGCAGCTTGGCGGGGGTTGCAGATACGCAGTATTTT. Amino acids: CASSLAGVADTQYF.

The V gene is TRBV15, the J gene TRBJ2-7, with 7 bases lining up with TRBD1. The CDR3 is 15 residues long. Germline CDR1 reads LNHNV; CDR2 reads YYDKDF (reference sequence). V was pared by 0 bases and J by 4 bases, with 6 bases of the junction left unmatched. This CDR3 reads CATSRDWDREYEQYF. Here the CDR3 DNA reads TGTGCCACCAGCAGAGACTGGGACAGAGAGTACGAGCAGTACTTC.

This clone was picked up a small number of times. The J gene is TRBJ1-1, the V gene TRBV7-2; TRBD1 aligns across 8 bases. From germline, CDR1 is SGHTA and CDR2 FQGNSA. The CDR3 length is 15 residues. V lost 5 bases to trimming and J lost 3 bases; unmatched junction nucleotides: 8. In nucleotides, the CDR3 is TGTGCCAGCAGCGCCTGGACAGGGATGGACACTGAAGCTTTCTTT. This codes for CASSAWTGMDTEAFF.

V and J are TRBV30 and TRBJ2-5; TRBD2 aligns across 13 bases. Germline trimming cut 3 bases from V and 10 bases from J; bases unmatched to any gene: 8. The CDR3 runs to 14 residues. In germline, CDR1 is GTSNPN, CDR2 SVGIG (reference sequence). Written as DNA, the CDR3 is TGTGCCTGGAGCGAGACTAGCGGGGGGAGGGTCCAGTACTTC. Translating gives CAWSETSGGRVQYF.

V and J are TRBV5-1 and TRBJ1-2; 9 bases agree with TRBD1. The CDR3 is 14 residues long. Germline V gives CDR1 SGHRS, CDR2 YFSETQ. V shed 4 bases, J shed 4 bases, and the junction held 5 bases outside the gene matches. For the CDR3, the DNA is TGCGCCAGCAGCCGGGAGGACAGGGGCTATGGCTACACCTTC. This encodes CASSREDRGYGYTF. Full variable domain (rest looked up from reference TRBV5-1 and TRBJ1-2): KAGVTQTPRYLIKTRGQQVTLSCSPISGHRSVSWYQQTPGQGLQFLFEYFSETQRNKGNFPGRFSGRQFSNSRSEMNVSTLELGDSALYLCASSREDRGYGYTFGSGTRLTVV.

DNA for the CDR3: TGTGCCACTCTGGGGAGTTTACTTAACTATGGCTACACCTTC. Translated: CATLGSLLNYGYTF. This sequence joins TRBV28 and TRBJ1-2, with D hard to call. V lost 10 bases, J lost 1 base, and 16 bases lay in between. This CDR3 is 14 amino acids long. Germline V gene lookup returns CDR1 MDHEN and CDR2 SYDVKM.

The table lists this clone with a count of one. The V and J genes are TRBV30 and TRBJ2-2; D possibly corresponds to TRBD2 (6 bases). The CDR3 has 19 residues. With 3 bases removed from V and 0 bases from J, the gap between germline ends came to 23 bases. Germline CDR1 is GTSNPN and CDR2 is SVGIG (reference sequence). Here the CDR3 reads CAWRRGTSIIYANTGELFF. In DNA, the CDR3 is TGTGCCTGGAGACGAGGGACTTCAATTATTTACGCGAACACCGGGGAGCTGTTTTTT.

The chain employs TRBV28 and TRBJ1-2, with TRBD1 matching over 8 bases. From germline, CDR1 is MDHEN and CDR2 SYDVKM. The CDR3 has 15 amino acids. V gave up 3 bases and J gave up 0 bases; unmatched junction bases: 3. The CDR3 DNA reads as TGTGCCAGCAGTTTTTCGACAGGGGCTAACTATGGCTACACCTTC. It is translated as CASSFSTGANYGYTF.

The chain couples TRBV19 to TRBJ2-7, with D possibly TRBD1 on 5 matching bases. The CDR3 contains 14 residues. Per germline, CDR1 LNHDA and CDR2 SQIVND (reference sequence). Trimming shortened V by 6 bases and J by 0 bases, and 12 bases separated the two germline ends. The CDR3 here is CASSRQQNSYEQYF. CDR3 bases: TGTGCCAGTAGCAGACAGCAGAACTCCTACGAGCAGTACTTC.